What follows is one T cell receptor beta chain and its context. Its antigen is not known. CDR3 length: 14 residues. V lost 8 bases, J lost 7 bases, and 9 bases stayed unmatched. The germline V gene encodes CDR1 MNHNS and CDR2 SASEGT. Every patient had relapsed following autologous stem cell transplantation, and cohorts differed in brentuximab vedotin exposure. This entry comes from a study of PD-1 blockade in classical Hodgkin lymphoma. About the research overall: Intravenous delivery of nivolumab at 3 mg/kg to patients occurred every 2 weeks. Study results and caveats: Newly diagnosed patients reportedly had lower baseline TCR diversity than healthy donors. Newly diagnosed patients had diversity similar to the baseline diversity of complete responders.

Assay: immunoSEQ multiplex PCR; the TCRdb copy retains only in-frame clones and omits some. This table holds approximately 34,000 clones, roughly 82% found once. The sequencing here drew on peripheral blood mononuclear cells (PBMCs), taken at baseline. The receptor was derived from a human donor with classical Hodgkin lymphoma. V is TRBV6-1 and J is TRBJ1-4; 8 bases are shared with TRBD1. The CDR3 nucleotides are TGTGCCAGCCGCCCCGGGACAGGCATTGAAAAACTGTTTTTT. It is translated as CASRPGTGIEKLFF.